This paragraph reports one T cell receptor (beta chain). This sample is part of a study of blood T cell repertoires in COVID-19. The overall study: Italy, Spain and the United States were the sources of the convalescent and acute COVID-19 samples.

Authors' methods: Using reference gene primer amplification, nucleated cell counts were estimated. Only in-frame clones appear in the TCRdb table, and some are missing; sequencing was by immunoSEQ multiplex PCR. V, J and clone size reflect that table, while D and trimming were determined from the DNA. The sample holds fewer than 250,000 clones, roughly nine tenths seen once. J gave up 4 bases and V 6 bases, and 0 bases lay outside the gene matches. Germline assignment: CDR1 DFQATT and CDR2 SNEGSKA (reference sequence). The CDR3 sequence is 11 residues long. The receptor was derived from a woman aged 70-85 years with acute or convalescent COVID-19. The chain links TRBV20-1 to TRBJ1-3; 7 bases are shared with TRBD1. The sample taken for sequencing was peripheral blood. The CDR3 DNA reads as TGCAGTGCCAGGGGGGGAAACACCATATATTTT. Translated, it gives CSARGGNTIYF.